This T cell receptor beta chain came from a study of CD8 T cells in ankylosing spondylitis. Points from the study as a whole: Seemingly characteristic of ankylosing spondylitis blood was a TCR beta motif consisting of 7 or 8 highly homologous variants. Clones tied to disease were said to be significantly enriched in matched ankylosing spondylitis synovial fluid.

The CDR3 runs to 14 residues. With 6 bases removed from V and 2 bases from J, the gap between germline ends came to 14 bases. Per germline, CDR1 MNHEY and CDR2 SVGEGT. This clonotype has at least ten counts. Its antigen remains unknown. Libraries for TCR beta were made by quantitative 5'-RACE with molecular barcodes. TCRdb redid the calling of the 5' RACE reads with MiXCR, one entry per CDR3 protein. The sample holds 100,000 to 150,000 distinct CDR3 sequences, about a tenth seen once. What was sequenced was blood, either unsorted or a sorted T cell fraction (not recorded which). The gene calls are TRBV6-2 or TRBV6-3 and TRBJ2-7; possible D gene TRBD1, 6 bases. This clonotype was obtained from a male donor with ankylosing spondylitis or in good health (not recorded which). CDR3 sequence reads: CASSTIQGTYEQYF. In DNA form, the CDR3 reads TGTGCCAGCAGCACAATACAGGGAACCTACGAGCAGTACTTC.